Only a few counts were recorded for the clone carrying this T cell receptor beta chain. The antigen remains undetermined. One entry per CDR3 protein, called by TCRdb with MiXCR from the 5' RACE reads. The data contain 1.5 million to 2 million distinct CDR3 sequences, roughly a third of them singletons. This specimen comes from a study of identical twins. Notes on the study in general: Cord blood's abundant beta clonotypes had fewer insertions, unlike memory repertoires. Potential partial confounding of zero-insertion analyses by invariant MAIT and iNKT cells was noted.

The V and J ends lost 8 bases and 1 base respectively, with 29 bases between them. Germline V lookup: CDR1 SNHLY, CDR2 FYNNEI. CDR3 length equals 19 residues. The chain combines TRBV2 with TRBJ2-5; TRBD1 is a possible D gene (7 bases). Sequencing was carried out using cord blood. The sequence derives from a newborn girl in good health. The CDR3 is CASLTTTDSTGRSQETQYF. DNA of the CDR3: TGTGCCAGCCTTACTACTACAGATTCGACAGGGAGGTCCCAAGAGACCCAGTACTTC.